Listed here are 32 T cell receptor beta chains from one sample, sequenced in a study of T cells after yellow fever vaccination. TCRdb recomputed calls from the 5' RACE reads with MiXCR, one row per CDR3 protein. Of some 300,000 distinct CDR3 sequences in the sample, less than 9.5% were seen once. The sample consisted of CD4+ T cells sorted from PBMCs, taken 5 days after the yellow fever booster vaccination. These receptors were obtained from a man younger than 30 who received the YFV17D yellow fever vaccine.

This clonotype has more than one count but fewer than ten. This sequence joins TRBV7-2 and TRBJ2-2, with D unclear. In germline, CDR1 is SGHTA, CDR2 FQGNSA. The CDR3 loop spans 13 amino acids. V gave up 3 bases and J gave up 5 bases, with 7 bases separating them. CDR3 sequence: CASSLMGTGELFF. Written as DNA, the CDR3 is TGTGCCAGCAGCTTGATGGGAACCGGGGAGCTGTTTTTT.

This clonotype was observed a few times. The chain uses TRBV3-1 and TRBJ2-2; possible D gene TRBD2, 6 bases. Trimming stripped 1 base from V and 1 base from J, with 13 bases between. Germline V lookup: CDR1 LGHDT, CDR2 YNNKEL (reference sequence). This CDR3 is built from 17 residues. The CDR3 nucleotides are TGTGCCAGCAGCCAAGTGTTGCGGGGTAGGAACACCGGGGAGCTGTTTTTT. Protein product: CASSQVLRGRNTGELFF.

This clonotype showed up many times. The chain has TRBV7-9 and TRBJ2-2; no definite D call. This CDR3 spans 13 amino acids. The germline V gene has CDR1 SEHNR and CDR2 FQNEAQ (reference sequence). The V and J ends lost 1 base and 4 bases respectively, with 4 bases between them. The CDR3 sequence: CASSLDRTGELFF. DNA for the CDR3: TGTGCCAGCAGCTTAGATCGCACCGGGGAGCTGTTTTTT.

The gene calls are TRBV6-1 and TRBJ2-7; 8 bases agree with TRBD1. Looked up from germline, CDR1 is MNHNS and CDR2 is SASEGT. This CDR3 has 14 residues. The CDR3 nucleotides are TGTGCCAGCAGTGAACTAGGGACAGGCTCCGAGCATTACGTC. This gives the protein CASSELGTGSEHYV.

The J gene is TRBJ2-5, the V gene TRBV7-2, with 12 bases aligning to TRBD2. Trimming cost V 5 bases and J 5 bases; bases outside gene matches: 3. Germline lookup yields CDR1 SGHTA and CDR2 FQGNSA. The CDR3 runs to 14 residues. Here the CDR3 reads CASSPTSGGETQYF. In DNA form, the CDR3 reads TGTGCCAGCAGCCCCACTAGCGGGGGGGAGACCCAGTACTTC.

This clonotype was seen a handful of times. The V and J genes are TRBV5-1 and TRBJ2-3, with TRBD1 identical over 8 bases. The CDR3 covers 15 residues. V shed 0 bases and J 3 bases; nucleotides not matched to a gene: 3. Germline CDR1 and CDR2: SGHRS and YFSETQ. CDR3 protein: CASSLAGQETDTQYF. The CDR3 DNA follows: TGCGCCAGCAGCTTGGCGGGACAGGAGACAGATACGCAGTATTTT.

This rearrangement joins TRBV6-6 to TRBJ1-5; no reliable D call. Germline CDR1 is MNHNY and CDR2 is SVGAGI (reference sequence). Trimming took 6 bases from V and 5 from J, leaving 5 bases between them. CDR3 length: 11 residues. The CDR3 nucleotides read TGTGCCAGCAGGGACGATCAGCCCCAGCATTTT. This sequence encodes CASRDDQPQHF.

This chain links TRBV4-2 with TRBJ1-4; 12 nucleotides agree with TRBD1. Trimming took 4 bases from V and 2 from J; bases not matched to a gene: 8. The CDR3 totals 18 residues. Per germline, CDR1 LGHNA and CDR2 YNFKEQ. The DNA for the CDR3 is TGTGCCAGCAGCCCAACCGGGACAGGGGGCCTCACTAATGAAAAACTGTTTTTT. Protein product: CASSPTGTGGLTNEKLFF.

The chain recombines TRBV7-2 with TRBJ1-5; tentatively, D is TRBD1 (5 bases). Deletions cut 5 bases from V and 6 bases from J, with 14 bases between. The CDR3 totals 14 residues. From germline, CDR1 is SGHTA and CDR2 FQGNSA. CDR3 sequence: CASSPNQGFQPQHF. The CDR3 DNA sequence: TGTGCCAGCAGCCCCAACCAGGGATTTCAGCCCCAGCATTTT.

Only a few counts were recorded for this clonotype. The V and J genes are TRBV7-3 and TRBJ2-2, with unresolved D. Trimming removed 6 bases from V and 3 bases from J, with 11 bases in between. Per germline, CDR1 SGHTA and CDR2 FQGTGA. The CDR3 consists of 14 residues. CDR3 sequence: CASRNRWDTGELFF. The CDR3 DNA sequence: TGTGCCAGCAGAAACCGTTGGGACACCGGGGAGCTGTTTTTT.

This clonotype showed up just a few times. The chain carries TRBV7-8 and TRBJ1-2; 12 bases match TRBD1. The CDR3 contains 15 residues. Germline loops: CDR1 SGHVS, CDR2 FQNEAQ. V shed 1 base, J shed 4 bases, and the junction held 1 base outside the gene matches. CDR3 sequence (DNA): TGTGCCAGCAGCTTAGTGGGACAGGGGGCCTATGGCTACACCTTC. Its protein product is CASSLVGQGAYGYTF.

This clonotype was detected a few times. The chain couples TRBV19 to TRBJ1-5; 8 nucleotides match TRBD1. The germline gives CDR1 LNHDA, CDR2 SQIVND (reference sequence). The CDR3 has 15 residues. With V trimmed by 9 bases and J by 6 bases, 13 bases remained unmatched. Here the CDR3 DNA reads TGTGCCAGCCACATGGGAGCAGGGGGCTTTCAGCCCCAGCATTTT. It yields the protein CASHMGAGGFQPQHF.

The CDR3: CSARDPRTPQETQYF. The CDR3 DNA reads as TGCAGTGCTAGAGATCCACGGACGCCCCAAGAGACCCAGTACTTC. The gene calls are TRBV20-1 and TRBJ2-5; D gene uncertain. There are 15 residues in the CDR3. V was shortened by 0 bases and J by 1 base, with 12 bases between the two germline ends. Germline CDR1 is DFQATT and CDR2 is SNEGSKA (reference sequence).

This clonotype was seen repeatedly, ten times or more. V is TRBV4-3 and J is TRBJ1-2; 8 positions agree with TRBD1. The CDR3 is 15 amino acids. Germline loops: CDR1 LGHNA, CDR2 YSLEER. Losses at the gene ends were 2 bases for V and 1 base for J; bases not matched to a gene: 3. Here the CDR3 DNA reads TGCGCCAGCAGCCAATTTGACAGGGGTAACTATGGCTACACCTTC. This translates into CASSQFDRGNYGYTF.

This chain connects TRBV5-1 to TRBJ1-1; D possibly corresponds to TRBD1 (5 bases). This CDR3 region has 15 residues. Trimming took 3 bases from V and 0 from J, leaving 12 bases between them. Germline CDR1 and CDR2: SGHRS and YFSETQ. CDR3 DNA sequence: TGCGCCAGCAGCTCGGGAGGGACGGTGAACACTGAAGCTTTCTTT. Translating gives CASSSGGTVNTEAFF.

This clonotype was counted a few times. Here the CDR3 DNA reads TGTGCCAGCAGCGTTTCGGGACAGGGGACTTGGCTCGGCTCTGGGGCCAACGTCCTGACTTTC. This gives the protein CASSVSGQGTWLGSGANVLTF. The chain links TRBV7-2 to TRBJ2-6, with 10 bases that match TRBD1. The CDR3 is 21 residues long. Germline V gene lookup returns CDR1 SGHTA and CDR2 FQGNSA. V lost 5 bases and J lost 0; bases outside the gene matches: 16.

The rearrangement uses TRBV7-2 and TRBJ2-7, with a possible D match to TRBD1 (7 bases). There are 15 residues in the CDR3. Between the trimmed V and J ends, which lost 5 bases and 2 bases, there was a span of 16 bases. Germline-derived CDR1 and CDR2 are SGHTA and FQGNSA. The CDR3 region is CASSPRGTVTYEQYF. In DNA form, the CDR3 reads TGTGCCAGCAGCCCCCGGGGGACAGTCACCTACGAGCAGTACTTC.

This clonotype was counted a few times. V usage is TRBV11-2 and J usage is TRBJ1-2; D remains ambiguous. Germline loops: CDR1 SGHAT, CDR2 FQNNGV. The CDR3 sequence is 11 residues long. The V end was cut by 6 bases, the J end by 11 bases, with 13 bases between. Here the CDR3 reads CASRSLVRYTF. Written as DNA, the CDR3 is TGTGCCAGCAGGTCGTTGGTGAGGTACACCTTC.

The CDR3 reads CASSQEMEAWGANVLTF. The CDR3 nucleotides read TGTGCCAGCAGCCAAGAAATGGAGGCGTGGGGGGCCAACGTCCTGACTTTC. The chain joins TRBV4-2 to TRBJ2-6, with TRBD2 as a possible D gene (5 bases). This CDR3 has 17 amino acids. The germline CDR1 and CDR2 sequences are LGHNA and YNFKEQ. Trimming took 0 bases from V and 4 from J, leaving 13 bases between them.

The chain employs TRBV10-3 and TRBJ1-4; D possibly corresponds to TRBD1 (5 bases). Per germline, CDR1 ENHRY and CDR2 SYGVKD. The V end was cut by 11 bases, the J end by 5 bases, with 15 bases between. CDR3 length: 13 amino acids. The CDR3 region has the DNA TGTGCCTCTAACGGTGGGGCAAATGAAAAACTGTTTTTT. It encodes CASNGGANEKLFF.

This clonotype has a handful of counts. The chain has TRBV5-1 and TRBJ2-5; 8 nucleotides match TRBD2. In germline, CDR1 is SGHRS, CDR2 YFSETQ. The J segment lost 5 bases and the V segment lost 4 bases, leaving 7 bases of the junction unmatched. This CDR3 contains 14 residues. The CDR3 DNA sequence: TGCGCCAGCAGCGAAGCGGGGGTCCTGGAGACCCAGTACTTC. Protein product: CASSEAGVLETQYF.

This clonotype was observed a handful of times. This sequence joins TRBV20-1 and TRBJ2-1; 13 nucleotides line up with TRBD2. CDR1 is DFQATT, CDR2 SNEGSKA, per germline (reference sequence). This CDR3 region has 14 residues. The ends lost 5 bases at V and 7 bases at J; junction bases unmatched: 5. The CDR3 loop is CSAEGLAGSNEQFF. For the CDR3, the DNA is TGCAGTGCTGAGGGACTAGCGGGGTCGAATGAGCAGTTCTTC.

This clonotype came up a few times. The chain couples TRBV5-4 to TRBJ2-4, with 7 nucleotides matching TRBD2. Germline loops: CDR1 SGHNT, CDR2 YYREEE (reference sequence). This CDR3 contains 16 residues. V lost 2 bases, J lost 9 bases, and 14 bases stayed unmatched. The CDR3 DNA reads TGTGCCAGCAGCTTAACGAGGATGACTAGCCAGGGCATTCAGTACTTC. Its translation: CASSLTRMTSQGIQYF.

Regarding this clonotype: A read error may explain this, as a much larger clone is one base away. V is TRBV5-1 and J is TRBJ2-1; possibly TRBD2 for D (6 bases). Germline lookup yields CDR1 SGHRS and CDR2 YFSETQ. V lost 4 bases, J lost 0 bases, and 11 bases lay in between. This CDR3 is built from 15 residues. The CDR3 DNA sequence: TGCGCCAGCAGCCCGGGACTTAGCTCCTACAATGAGCAGTTCTTC. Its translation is CASSPGLSSYNEQFF.

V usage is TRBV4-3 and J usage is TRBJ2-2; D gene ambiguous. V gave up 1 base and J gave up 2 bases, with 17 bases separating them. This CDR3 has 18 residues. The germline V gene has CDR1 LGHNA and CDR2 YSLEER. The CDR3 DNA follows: TGCGCCAGCAGCCAAGTCTGGTCGGCAGGCGGAAACACCGGGGAGCTGTTTTTT. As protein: CASSQVWSAGGNTGELFF.

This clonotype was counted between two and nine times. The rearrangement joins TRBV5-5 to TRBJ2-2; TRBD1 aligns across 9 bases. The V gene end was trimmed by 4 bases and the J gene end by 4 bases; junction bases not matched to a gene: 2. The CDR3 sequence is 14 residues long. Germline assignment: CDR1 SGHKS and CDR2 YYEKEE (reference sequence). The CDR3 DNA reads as TGTGCCAGCAGCAGGACAGGGGTCACCGGGGAGCTGTTTTTT. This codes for CASSRTGVTGELFF.

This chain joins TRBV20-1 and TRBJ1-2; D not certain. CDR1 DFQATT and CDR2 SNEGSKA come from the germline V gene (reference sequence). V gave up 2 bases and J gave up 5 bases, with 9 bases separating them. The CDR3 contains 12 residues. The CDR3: CSARPVPYGYTF. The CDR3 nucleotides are TGCAGTGCTAGACCGGTGCCTTATGGCTACACCTTC.

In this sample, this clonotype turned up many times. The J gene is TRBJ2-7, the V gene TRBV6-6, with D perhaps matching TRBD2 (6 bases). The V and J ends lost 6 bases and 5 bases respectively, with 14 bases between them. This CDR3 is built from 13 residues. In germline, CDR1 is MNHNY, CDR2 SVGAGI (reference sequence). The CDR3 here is CASRYTSNHEQYF. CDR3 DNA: TGTGCCAGCAGGTACACTAGCAACCACGAGCAGTACTTC.

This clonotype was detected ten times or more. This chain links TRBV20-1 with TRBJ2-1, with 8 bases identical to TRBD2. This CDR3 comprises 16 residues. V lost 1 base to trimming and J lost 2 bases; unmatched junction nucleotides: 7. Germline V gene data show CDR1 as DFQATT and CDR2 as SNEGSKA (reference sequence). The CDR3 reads CSARAREGFPYNEQFF. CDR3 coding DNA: TGCAGTGCTAGAGCTCGGGAGGGGTTCCCCTACAATGAGCAGTTCTTC.

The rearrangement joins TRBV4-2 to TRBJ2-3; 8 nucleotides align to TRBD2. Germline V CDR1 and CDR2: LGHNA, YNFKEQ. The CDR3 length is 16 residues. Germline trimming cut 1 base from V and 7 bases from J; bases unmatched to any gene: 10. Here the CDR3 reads CASSQVPAGGINTQYF. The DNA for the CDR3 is TGTGCCAGCAGCCAAGTTCCGGCGGGGGGCATCAATACGCAGTATTTT.

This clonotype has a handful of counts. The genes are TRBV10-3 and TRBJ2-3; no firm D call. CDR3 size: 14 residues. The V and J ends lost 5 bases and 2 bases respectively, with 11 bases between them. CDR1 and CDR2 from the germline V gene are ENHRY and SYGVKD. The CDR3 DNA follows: TGTGCCATCAGTAACCCGGTAGACACAGATACGCAGTATTTT. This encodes CAISNPVDTDTQYF.

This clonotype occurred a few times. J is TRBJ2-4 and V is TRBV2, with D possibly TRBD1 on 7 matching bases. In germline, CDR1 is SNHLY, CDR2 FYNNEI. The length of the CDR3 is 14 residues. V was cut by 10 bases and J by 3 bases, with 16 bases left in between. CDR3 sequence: CATSQGGGKNIQYF. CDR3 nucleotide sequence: TGTGCCACCTCTCAGGGGGGTGGCAAAAACATTCAGTACTTC.